This T cell receptor (beta chain) was sequenced during a study of T cell repertoires in cytomegalovirus infection. Overall study: Recently identified HLA-C-restricted CMV epitopes were among the peptides used. In public TCR beta signatures, there were indications of both CMV infection and matching HLA type. General study findings and limits: HLA-C-restricted TCR beta clonotypes specific for CMV led the ex vivo response.

Losses at the gene ends were 5 bases for V and 8 bases for J; bases not matched to a gene: 11. This CDR3 has 14 amino acids. This clonotype was seen more than once but under ten times. No antigen is known for it. TCRdb fed the reads into MiXCR, producing one record per CDR3 protein. The table records about 830,000 distinct CDR3 sequences, 32% of them present only once. The genes are TRBV12-3 or TRBV12-4 and TRBJ1-2; 7 bases agree with TRBD1. This sample comprised cultured CD8+ T cells from PBMCs, obtained from culture after CMV antigen stimulation. The receptor was derived from a human donor in good health (CMV status not recorded). Some clones in this sample may be carry-over from other donors' samples. The CDR3 DNA sequence: TGTGCCAGCAGTCTTTTGGGACAGTCTGACGGCTACACCTTC. Amino acids: CASSLLGQSDGYTF.